The 15 T cell receptor beta chains reported below all come from one sample, sequenced in a study of early T cells in non-severe SARS-CoV-2 infection. One entry per CDR3 protein, called by TCRdb with MiXCR from the 5' RACE reads. The sample has about 20,000 distinct CDR3 sequences; 5.9% are singletons. Material for sequencing was whole blood. These TCRs come from an adult who was a healthcare worker with PCR-confirmed SARS-CoV-2 infection or an uninfected control (not recorded which).

This clonotype turned up a few times. The V call is TRBV11-2, the J call TRBJ1-1; D unresolved. The germline V gene has CDR1 SGHAT and CDR2 FQNNGV. The CDR3 sequence is 14 residues long. Trimming took 6 bases from V and 0 from J, leaving 11 bases between them. CDR3 region: CASRPGPMNTEAFF. The CDR3 DNA reads TGTGCCAGCAGACCCGGGCCGATGAACACTGAAGCTTTCTTT. Using reference TRBV11-2 and TRBJ1-1 for the parts outside the CDR3, the full variable domain is EAGVAQSPRYKIIEKRQSVAFWCNPISGHATLYWYQQILGQGPKLLIQFQNNGVVDDSQLPKDRFSAERLKGVDSTLKIQPAKLEDSAVYLCASRPGPMNTEAFFGQGTRLTVV.

Note on this clonotype: This may stem from a read error, because a much larger clone lies one nucleotide away. The chain is built from TRBV7-9 and TRBJ2-1; D is uncertain. Looked up from germline, CDR1 is SEHNR and CDR2 is FQNEAQ (reference sequence). CDR3 length: 13 residues. The chain's CDR3 is CASSFMGNNEQIF. In nucleotides, the CDR3 is TGTGCCAGCAGCTTTATGGGTAACAATGAGCAGATCTTC.

This clonotype appeared a few times. The V and J genes are TRBV11-2 and TRBJ2-5; D remains ambiguous. Trimming left V 6 bases short and J 4 bases short, with 12 bases between. The CDR3 runs 13 residues. Germline V gene data show CDR1 as SGHAT and CDR2 as FQNNGV. The DNA of the CDR3 is TGTGCCAGCAGGATACAGCCTCGAGAGACCCAGTACTTC. It codes for CASRIQPRETQYF.

This clonotype appeared many times. This rearrangement joins TRBV28 to TRBJ1-2; 12 nucleotides match TRBD1. J was trimmed by 8 bases and V by 3 bases; bases with no gene match: 4. The V gene's germline CDR1 is MDHEN and CDR2 SYDVKM. The CDR3 has 14 residues. DNA of the CDR3: TGTGCCAGCAGTTTGGGGACAGGGGGCTTGGGCTACACCTTC. Translated, it gives CASSLGTGGLGYTF.

In this sample, this clonotype turned up many times. This chain links TRBV29-1 with TRBJ2-5; either TRBD1 or TRBD2 may supply D (5 bases each). V gave up 6 bases and J gave up 6 bases, with 20 bases separating them. The germline CDR1 and CDR2 sequences are SQVTM and ANQGSEA. This CDR3 contains 14 residues. CDR3 coding DNA: TGCAGCGTGGAACCACTAGGGGTTTTTAAGACCCAGTACTTC. Its translation is CSVEPLGVFKTQYF.

The sample holds many counts of this clonotype. The rearrangement joins TRBV7-3 to TRBJ2-4; D tentatively fits TRBD1 or TRBD2 (6 bases each). The CDR3 spans 19 residues. Germline V gives CDR1 SGHTA, CDR2 FQGTGA. Between the trimmed V and J ends, which lost 2 bases and 0 bases, there was a span of 20 bases. CDR3 in amino acids: CASSLVDWGAALAKNIQYF. The CDR3 nucleotides are TGTGCCAGCAGCTTAGTAGACTGGGGGGCGGCATTAGCCAAAAACATTCAGTACTTC.

This clonotype has ten or more counts. The V and J genes are TRBV4-2 and TRBJ1-1; D unresolved. Looked up from germline, CDR1 is LGHNA and CDR2 is YNFKEQ. The CDR3 is made up of 14 amino acids. Trimming shortened V by 1 base and J by 1 base, and 7 bases separated the two germline ends. The CDR3 sequence is CASSQGTSNTEAFF. CDR3 DNA: TGTGCCAGCAGCCAAGGTACCTCGAACACTGAAGCTTTCTTT.

Many counts were recorded for this clonotype. The chain carries TRBV6-1 and TRBJ2-5, with unresolved D. The germline gives CDR1 MNHNS, CDR2 SASEGT. CDR3 size: 14 residues. Trimming left V 5 bases short and J 8 bases short, with 18 bases between. CDR3: CASSPSGVSYTQYF. CDR3 DNA: TGTGCCAGCAGTCCGTCAGGAGTCTCGTATACCCAGTACTTC.

This clonotype showed up just a few times. The genes are TRBV20-1 and TRBJ2-5, with D maybe TRBD2 (5 bases). CDR3 length equals 13 residues. The germline gives CDR1 DFQATT, CDR2 SNEGSKA (reference sequence). The DNA of the CDR3 is TGCAGGAGCTCCTCAACGGGGCAAGAGACCCAGTACTTC. Translated: CRSSSTGQETQYF.

This clonotype showed up many times. CDR3 in DNA: TGCGCCAGCAGCTCCTCACTGAACAATGAGCAGTTCTTC. This sequence encodes CASSSSLNNEQFF. The chain carries TRBV5-1 and TRBJ2-1; D not certain. V lost 3 bases and J lost 5, with 9 bases in between. CDR1 is SGHRS and CDR2 is YFSETQ in the germline V gene. The CDR3 runs 13 residues. Supplemented by reference TRBV5-1 and TRBJ2-1, the full variable domain reads KAGVTQTPRYLIKTRGQQVTLSCSPISGHRSVSWYQQTPGQGLQFLFEYFSETQRNKGNFPGRFSGRQFSNSRSEMNVSTLELGDSALYLCASSSSLNNEQFFGPGTRLTVL.

This clonotype was picked up many times. The gene calls are TRBV9 and TRBJ2-7; possible D gene TRBD2, 6 bases. The CDR3 consists of 15 residues. V was pared by 2 bases and J by 0 bases, with 12 bases between. Germline V gene data show CDR1 as SGDLS and CDR2 as YYNGEE. DNA of the CDR3: TGTGCCAGCAGCGTGAGGGGCGGGAACTCCTACGAGCAGTACTTC. The encoded protein is CASSVRGGNSYEQYF.

In its sample, this clonotype was seen many times. The CDR3 nucleotides read TGTGCCAGCTCACGGGAGGAGGGGGCGAACACTGAAGCTTTCTTT. Translated: CASSREEGANTEAFF. The chain couples TRBV18 to TRBJ1-1, with 7 nucleotides matching TRBD1. V lost 4 bases, J lost 1 base, and 6 bases stayed unmatched. Per the germline V gene, CDR1 is KGHSH and CDR2 is LQKENI. This CDR3 spans 15 amino acids.

The chain links TRBV4-1 to TRBJ2-7, with D possibly called TRBD1 or TRBD2 (6 bases each). V was cut by 0 bases and J by 6 bases, with 15 bases left in between. The CDR3 runs 15 residues. The germline V gene has CDR1 MGHRA and CDR2 YSYEKL. Here the CDR3 DNA reads TGCGCCAGCAGCCAAGAGAGGGGGGCGCTGCTCGAGCAGTACTTC. Amino acids: CASSQERGALLEQYF.

This clonotype occurred many times. This rearrangement joins TRBV12-3 or TRBV12-4 to TRBJ2-2; no definite D call. This CDR3 has 14 residues. Trimming shortened V by 5 bases and J by 4 bases, and 11 bases separated the two germline ends. The CDR3 coding sequence is TGTGCCAGCAGTCCCCCAATGGGCACCGGGGAGCTGTTTTTT. This encodes CASSPPMGTGELFF.

The chain links TRBV7-2 to TRBJ2-5; tentative D call: TRBD2 (5 bases). Germline values: CDR1 SGHTA, CDR2 FQGNSA. This CDR3 contains 14 residues. V dropped 3 bases and J dropped 4 bases, with 12 bases sitting between them. CDR3: CASSFEGRPETQYF. The DNA for the CDR3 is TGTGCCAGCAGCTTCGAGGGTCGGCCAGAGACCCAGTACTTC.